Reported below is one T cell receptor beta chain. Its antigen is unidentified. This table comes from immunoSEQ multiplex PCR, and its TCRdb copy is limited to in-frame clones, with some not included. This table holds 90,000 to 150,000 clones, about 89% found once. These data are taken from a study of T cell responses to AZD1222 COVID-19 vaccine. Study-wide results and limits: Baseline antibody screening turned up just a handful of seropositive AZD1222 recipients. At 160-218 and 743-854, vaccine-associated CD4 TCRs were dominant, and they spanned spike. Repertoires in all cases were sampled only once the peak T cell response had passed. Among spike-specific TCRs, nearly half reportedly target unmutated variant regions.

The CDR3 has 13 residues. Germline-derived CDR1 and CDR2 are WSHSY and SAAADI. V shed 6 bases and J shed 5 bases, with 13 bases lying between them. Source: peripheral blood, taken on day 0 of AZD1222 vaccination. V and J are TRBV10-2 and TRBJ2-5; D unclear. The TCR originated in an adult in good health. The DNA for the CDR3 is TGCGCCAGCAGCCTCAACAATGGGGAGACCCAGTACTTC. Amino acids: CASSLNNGETQYF.